Listed below are T cell receptor beta chains from one sample, sequenced in a study of T cell changes during pregnancy in multiple sclerosis. Sequenced by immunoSEQ multiplex PCR; TCRdb stores in-frame clones only, minus some. The sample has some 70,000 clones; 70% to 90% are singletons. The sample here was peripheral blood, taken before pregnancy. Every receptor here comes from a female donor with multiple sclerosis, enrolled in a pregnancy study. Each CDR3 is given without its conserved first and last residue.

J gene: TRBJ2-3
V gene: TRBV2
CDR3 protein: ASSEESSSLVFSSTDTQY

J gene: TRBJ2-2
V gene: TRBV7-2
CDR3 protein: ASSSGGNTGELF

J gene: TRBJ2-5
V gene: TRBV27
CDR3 protein: ASSLGLAGTQETQY

J gene: TRBJ1-2
V gene: TRBV7-6
CDR3 protein: ASSSQGTGGYT

J gene: TRBJ1-4
V gene: TRBV4-2
CDR3 protein: ASSQGSGTGGLGFEKLF

J gene: TRBJ1-1
V gene: TRBV30
CDR3 protein: ACTRGNMNTEAF

J gene: TRBJ2-3
V gene: TRBV4-2
CDR3 protein: ASSILATNTDTQY

J gene: TRBJ2-7
V gene: TRBV7-9
CDR3 protein: ASSPSTPYEQY

J gene: TRBJ1-2
V gene: TRBV18
CDR3 protein: ASSREDRVYGYT

J gene: TRBJ2-7
V gene: TRBV7-7
CDR3 protein: ASSMGQTYEQY

J gene: TRBJ1-5
V gene: TRBV5-1
CDR3 protein: ASSPTGGPGSNQPQH

J gene: TRBJ2-3
V gene: TRBV19
CDR3 protein: ASCPSGGTDTQY

J gene: TRBJ2-1
V gene: TRBV5-1
CDR3 protein: ASSLATTGGNEQF

J gene: TRBJ1-5
V gene: TRBV6-5
CDR3 protein: ASSDTGLQGQPQH

J gene: TRBJ2-1
V gene: TRBV6-1
CDR3 protein: ASSEARVSSYNEQF

J gene: TRBJ2-7
V gene: TRBV5-1
CDR3 protein: ASSLALAGDYEQY

J gene: TRBJ2-1
V gene: TRBV7-3
CDR3 protein: ASSPGAGAYNEQF

J gene: TRBJ1-1
V gene: TRBV9
CDR3 protein: ASSIPQGGLDTEAF

J gene: TRBJ2-5
V gene: TRBV6-1
CDR3 protein: ASSPGLAVETQY

J gene: TRBJ1-4
V gene: TRBV7-9
CDR3 protein: ASSLEGQPNEKLF

J gene: TRBJ2-3
V gene: TRBV6-4
CDR3 protein: ASSDDKSTDTQY

J gene: TRBJ2-2
V gene: TRBV7-2
CDR3 protein: ASSLAETLANTGELF

J gene: TRBJ2-3
V gene: TRBV4-3
CDR3 protein: ASSHLGGFTDTQY

J gene: TRBJ1-1
V gene: TRBV5-1
CDR3 protein: ASSLADRVEITEAF

J gene: TRBJ2-5
V gene: TRBV4-2
CDR3 protein: ASSQESGPKTQY

J gene: TRBJ1-1
V gene: TRBV29-1
CDR3 protein: SVKVSDRQAF

J gene: TRBJ2-2
V gene: TRBV4-1
CDR3 protein: ASSPSDRGNTGELF

J gene: TRBJ2-5
V gene: TRBV14
CDR3 protein: ASSQERGRKETQY

J gene: TRBJ2-7
V gene: TRBV18
CDR3 protein: ASSPWSYGDSYEQY

J gene: TRBJ2-7
V gene: TRBV9
CDR3 protein: ASSEGLAGLYEQY

J gene: TRBJ2-2
V gene: TRBV4-1
CDR3 protein: ASSQVGTGGSGELF

J gene: TRBJ1-6
V gene: TRBV4-2
CDR3 protein: ASSQVPRESPLH

J gene: TRBJ1-5
V gene: TRBV7-6
CDR3 protein: ASSLAPGQGWTSNQPQH

J gene: TRBJ2-5
V gene: TRBV7-9
CDR3 protein: ASSSPNGSRRETQY

J gene: TRBJ1-2
V gene: TRBV29-1
CDR3 protein: SVASGESYGYT

J gene: TRBJ2-5
V gene: TRBV7-7
CDR3 protein: ASSLNGAGVETQY

J gene: TRBJ2-7
V gene: TRBV19
CDR3 protein: ASSIVGTGDTYEQY

J gene: TRBJ1-2
V gene: TRBV4-1
CDR3 protein: ASSQEQGSGYGYT

J gene: TRBJ2-5
V gene: TRBV4-3
CDR3 protein: ASSQDHRVEETQY

J gene: TRBJ2-2
V gene: TRBV6-1
CDR3 protein: ATVEGRAYGELF

J gene: TRBJ1-1
V gene: TRBV6-6
CDR3 protein: ASSYPGEGTEAF

J gene: TRBJ1-3
V gene: TRBV5-6
CDR3 protein: ASSLWANIGNTIY

J gene: TRBJ2-7
V gene: TRBV5-6
CDR3 protein: ASSSGLTYEQY

J gene: TRBJ1-1
V gene: TRBV5-1
CDR3 protein: ASSSETGTNTEAF

J gene: TRBJ2-7
V gene: TRBV9
CDR3 protein: ASSVDGTSDYEQY

J gene: TRBJ2-1
V gene: TRBV7-9
CDR3 protein: ASSLPGLAGVGDNEQF

J gene: TRBJ1-1
V gene: TRBV27
CDR3 protein: ASSLDRKYTEAF

J gene: TRBJ2-6
V gene: TRBV5-4
CDR3 protein: ASSFPSGAGANVLT

J gene: TRBJ2-2
V gene: TRBV9
CDR3 protein: ASSVEEAGYTGELF

J gene: TRBJ1-1
V gene: TRBV27
CDR3 protein: ASIRPQTGEAF

J gene: TRBJ1-5
V gene: TRBV5-1
CDR3 protein: ASSEGAGQPQH

J gene: TRBJ2-2
V gene: TRBV10-3
CDR3 protein: AISLTGETGELF

J gene: TRBJ2-1
V gene: TRBV7-9
CDR3 protein: ASSLAPGLAVYNEQF

J gene: TRBJ1-4
V gene: TRBV5-1
CDR3 protein: ASSERATNEKLF

J gene: TRBJ2-7
V gene: TRBV27
CDR3 protein: ASGLADTALGEQY

J gene: TRBJ2-7
V gene: TRBV7-9
CDR3 protein: ASSLWGGGEQY

J gene: TRBJ2-7
V gene: TRBV6-5
CDR3 protein: ASRDPGQGFEQY

J gene: TRBJ1-6
V gene: TRBV5-6
CDR3 protein: ASSQDSGGGYSPLH

J gene: TRBJ2-5
V gene: TRBV5-1
CDR3 protein: ASSTSGGIGETQY